This T cell receptor beta chain was captured in a study of T cells after yellow fever vaccination. This clonotype has just a few counts. Each CDR3 protein is one row after TCRdb ran MiXCR on the 5' RACE reads. Found here are 280,000 or so distinct CDR3 sequences, 7.5% to 9% of them singletons; the top ten hold around 3.5%. The V gene lost 10 bases and the J gene lost 7 bases, with 14 bases spanning the gap. Germline V gene data show CDR1 as KGHSH and CDR2 as LQKENI. The CDR3 runs to 13 residues. The source was CD4+ T cells sorted from PBMCs, collected 5 days after the yellow fever booster vaccination. The chain carries TRBV18 and TRBJ1-6; the D gene is possibly TRBD1 (5 bases). The sequence derives from a man between 18 and 35 years old who received the YFV17D yellow fever vaccine. The CDR3 DNA reads TGTGCCACCAGGGACGGTTCAAATTCACCCCTCCACTTT. Residues: CATRDGSNSPLHF. The full variable domain, in which reference TRBV18 and TRBJ1-6 provide the parts outside the CDR3, is NAGVMQNPRHLVRRRGQEARLRCSPMKGHSHVYWYRQLPEEGLKFMVYLQKENIIDESGMPKERFSAEFPKEGPSILRIQQVVRGDSAAYFCATRDGSNSPLHFGNGTRLTVT.